Shown below are 22 T cell receptor beta chains from a single sample sequenced in a study of post-analysis software for immune sequencing data. cDNA libraries of TCR beta carried unique molecular identifiers. TCRdb reprocessed the PCR reads with MiXCR, giving one entry per CDR3 protein. The sample holds 550,000 to 700,000 distinct CDR3 sequences, about 40% seen once. These receptors have no identified antigens. Study-wide results and caveats: Five TRBV segments, including TRBV5-6, TRBV5-1 and TRBV20-1, were more frequent in patients than controls.

The sequencing sample was made of blood. These receptors originate from a girl between 5 and 17 years old with multiple sclerosis.

This clonotype was observed a handful of times. CDR3: CASSQWGETQYF. CDR3 coding DNA: TGTGCCAGCAGCCAGTGGGGAGAGACCCAGTACTTC. J is TRBJ2-5 and V is TRBV3-1; unclear D gene. Germline CDR1 and CDR2: LGHDT and YNNKEL (reference sequence). This CDR3 comprises 12 residues. Trimming removed 3 bases from V and 4 bases from J, with 6 bases in between.

This chain uses TRBV2 with TRBJ2-1, with TRBD2 matching 10 bases. The V gene end was trimmed by 5 bases and the J gene end by 0 bases; junction bases not matched to a gene: 4. Germline V gives CDR1 SNHLY, CDR2 FYNNEI. CDR3 length: 16 residues. The CDR3 spells CASSRLAGSSYNEQFF. The DNA for the CDR3 is TGTGCCAGCAGTCGACTAGCGGGTAGCTCCTACAATGAGCAGTTCTTC.

Many counts were recorded for this clonotype. The gene calls are TRBV29-1 and TRBJ2-5; the match to TRBD2 covers 12 bases. CDR1 is SQVTM and CDR2 is ANQGSEA in the germline V gene. V shed 4 bases and J 0 bases; nucleotides not matched to a gene: 12. This CDR3 contains 18 residues. CDR3 DNA: TGCAGCGTTGCATCGGTGACTAGCGGGAGTGGGTACCAAGAGACCCAGTACTTC. Translated, it gives CSVASVTSGSGYQETQYF.

The genes are TRBV20-1 and TRBJ1-1; no reliable D call. Germline loops: CDR1 DFQATT, CDR2 SNEGSKA (reference sequence). This CDR3 contains 13 residues. V gave up 5 bases and J gave up 1 base, with 11 bases separating them. The CDR3, as DNA: TGCAGTGCTCCTTTGGGGAGGAACACTGAAGCTTTCTTT. Translation: CSAPLGRNTEAFF.

The chain links TRBV6-5 to TRBJ1-6; a possible D gene is TRBD1 (5 bases). Trimming took off 5 bases at V and 10 bases at J, with 18 bases between the two ends. The CDR3 has 15 residues. Germline assignment: CDR1 MNHEY and CDR2 SVGAGI. CDR3 bases: TGTGCCAGCAGTCCGGGACGGCCCCCACAGTCACCCCTCCACTTT. This gives the protein CASSPGRPPQSPLHF.

Points on this clonotype: Its ends do not fully match the called genes, so a read error is possible. The CDR3 DNA is TGTGCCAGCAGCTTGGCGCAGAAACAAGAGACCCAGTACTTT. This translates into CASSLAQKQETQYF. V and J are TRBV5-8 and TRBJ2-5; D unclear. Germline CDR1 SGHTS, CDR2 YDEGEE. The CDR3 contains 14 residues.

The V call is TRBV7-2, the J call TRBJ2-3; 9 positions agree with TRBD1. Germline-derived CDR1 and CDR2 are SGHTA and FQGNSA. With 7 bases clipped from V and 2 bases from J, the junction kept 7 bases outside the gene matches. The CDR3 contains 15 residues. The CDR3 region is CASIPRDRVTDTQYF. Here the CDR3 DNA reads TGTGCCAGCATCCCCCGGGACAGGGTCACAGATACGCAGTATTTT.

This clonotype has just one count. The chain recombines TRBV20-1 with TRBJ1-2; TRBD1 matches 7 bases. Trimming removed 3 bases from V and 4 bases from J; junction bases left unmatched: 8. Germline V gene lookup returns CDR1 DFQATT and CDR2 SNEGSKA (reference sequence). The CDR3 covers 14 residues. CDR3 nucleotide sequence: TGCAGTGCTAGGACAGGGAGCCTCAGCTATGGCTACACCTTC. Translating it yields CSARTGSLSYGYTF.

This chain connects TRBV6-1 to TRBJ1-2; D is ambiguous. The CDR3 is 14 amino acids. Trimming cost V 8 bases and J 0 bases, with 13 bases left between them. The germline V gene has CDR1 MNHNS and CDR2 SASEGT. The CDR3 sequence: CASGRGGTNYGYTF. The CDR3 DNA sequence: TGTGCCAGCGGCAGAGGTGGAACTAACTATGGCTACACCTTC.

This clonotype appeared a few times. The chain uses TRBV29-1 and TRBJ2-4; TRBD2 matches 7 bases. V lost 6 bases, J lost 0 bases, and 2 bases stayed unmatched. Per the germline V gene, CDR1 is SQVTM and CDR2 is ANQGSEA. CDR3 length equals 13 residues. CDR3 amino acids: CSVGGIAKNIQYF. The CDR3 DNA reads TGCAGCGTGGGAGGGATAGCCAAAAACATTCAGTACTTC.

Only a few counts were recorded for this clonotype. The rearrangement uses TRBV12-3 or TRBV12-4 and TRBJ2-7; 11 nucleotides match TRBD2. CDR3 length equals 16 residues. V was clipped by 5 bases and J by 0 bases; unmatched bases: 6. In DNA, the CDR3 is TGTGCCAGCAGTAACCCCGGGACTAGCGGCTCCTACGAGCAGTACTTC. This gives the protein CASSNPGTSGSYEQYF.

The V gene is TRBV11-2, the J gene TRBJ1-4; D perhaps matches TRBD1 (5 bases). Trimming cost V 7 bases and J 4 bases, with 16 bases left between them. CDR3 length: 15 amino acids. Germline V lookup: CDR1 SGHAT, CDR2 FQNNGV. CDR3 sequence (DNA): TGTGCCAGCAACTGGGAGGGGAGGTATAATGAAAAACTGTTTTTT. This translates into CASNWEGRYNEKLFF.

V gene TRBV18 combines with J gene TRBJ2-6; D remains ambiguous. CDR1 and CDR2 (germline): KGHSH, LQKENI. Trimming cost V 6 bases and J 0 bases, with 12 bases left between them. The CDR3 consists of 16 residues. The CDR3 DNA reads as TGTGCCAGCTCCACCACCAAGGGCTCTGGGGCCAACGTCCTGACTTTC. This codes for CASSTTKGSGANVLTF.

This clonotype was found a few times. The chain uses TRBV12-3 or TRBV12-4 and TRBJ1-1; D uncertain. The length of the CDR3 is 12 residues. Trimming left V 11 bases short and J 2 bases short, with 12 bases between. CDR3 nucleotides: TGTGCCGCGCGAGGCTCTAACACTGAAGCTTTCTTT. Translating gives CAARGSNTEAFF.

The chain joins TRBV6-5 to TRBJ1-1, with D perhaps matching TRBD1 (6 bases). Germline-derived CDR1 and CDR2 are MNHEY and SVGAGI. Trimming left V 6 bases short and J 4 bases short, with 12 bases between. This CDR3 is built from 13 residues. The DNA for the CDR3 is TGTGCCAGCAGCTCGAGGGGGTCCACTGAAGCTTTCTTT. As protein: CASSSRGSTEAFF.

In its sample, this clonotype was seen a few times. This chain joins TRBV6-5 and TRBJ2-5; maybe TRBD2 (7 bases). V was shortened by 6 bases and J by 8 bases, with 16 bases between the two germline ends. Germline V gives CDR1 MNHEY, CDR2 SVGAGI. The CDR3 loop spans 13 amino acids. The CDR3 sequence: CASSLGGDLTQYF. In nucleotides, the CDR3 is TGTGCCAGCAGCCTAGGGGGGGATCTAACCCAGTACTTC.

The chain joins TRBV5-1 to TRBJ2-1, with D perhaps TRBD1 (5 bases). Germline V lookup: CDR1 SGHRS, CDR2 YFSETQ. V lost 0 bases and J lost 3, with 7 bases in between. The CDR3 extends over 14 amino acids. CDR3 sequence reads: CASSLEQVYNEQFF. The CDR3 DNA follows: TGCGCCAGCAGCTTGGAACAGGTCTACAATGAGCAGTTCTTC.

The table lists this clonotype with a few counts. The rearrangement links TRBV30 to TRBJ1-2; the D is unclear. The CDR3 is made up of 9 amino acids. CDR1 is GTSNPN, CDR2 SVGIG, per germline (reference sequence). V was clipped by 7 bases and J by 6 bases, with 6 bases between them. The CDR3 sequence is CAFQDGYTF. CDR3 nucleotide sequence: TGTGCCTTTCAGGATGGCTACACCTTC.

The table lists this clonotype with a few counts. The chain's CDR3 is CSVPYSNYNEQFF. The CDR3, as DNA: TGCAGTGTCCCCTACTCCAACTACAATGAGCAGTTCTTC. The chain has TRBV20-1 and TRBJ2-1; D gene unclear. The germline gives CDR1 DFQATT, CDR2 SNEGSKA (reference sequence). This CDR3 comprises 13 residues. V dropped 7 bases and J dropped 3 bases, with 13 bases sitting between them.

The sample holds a few counts of this clonotype. The V gene is TRBV29-1, the J gene TRBJ1-1; unclear D gene. V dropped 1 base and J dropped 0 bases, with 6 bases sitting between them. Germline assignment: CDR1 SQVTM and CDR2 ANQGSEA. CDR3 length equals 13 residues. DNA of the CDR3: TGCAGCGTTGAAGTGGGGATGAACACTGAAGCTTTCTTT. It specifies CSVEVGMNTEAFF.

The chain recombines TRBV9 with TRBJ2-5; D gene ambiguous. The end of the DNA aligns better with TRBJ2-7, so the J call may be wrong. Germline V gene data show CDR1 as SGDLS and CDR2 as YYNGEE. The CDR3 is 9 residues long. The CDR3 here is CAGYHEQYF. CDR3 DNA: TGTGCCGGTTACCACGAGCAGTACTTC.

The V and J genes are TRBV29-1 and TRBJ2-2, with D possibly matching TRBD2 (5 bases). Germline CDR1 is SQVTM and CDR2 is ANQGSEA. The CDR3 runs 11 residues. The ends were cut back, 5 bases at V and 6 bases at J, with 7 bases in the middle. CDR3 DNA sequence: TGCAGCGTTCGTAGCGCCGGGGAGCTGTTTTTT. Translated, it gives CSVRSAGELFF.